One sample yielded the 14 T cell receptor beta chains listed below, sequenced in a study of Tregs in tolerant kidney transplant recipients. Related graft donors supplied nonmyeloablative bone marrow transplants, and mixed chimerism was transient. TCRdb keeps only in-frame clones here, not all; method: immunoSEQ multiplex PCR. The data show tens of thousands of clones, more than 85% seen once. The sequences come from CD4+ T cells from blood (PBMCs), collected 12 months after the transplant. The receptor set was obtained from a human patient who received a combined kidney and bone marrow transplant. Some T cells may originate from the graft donor.

This rearrangement joins TRBV7-9 to TRBJ2-5; tentatively, D is TRBD1 (6 bases). The CDR3 has 12 residues. Looked up from germline, CDR1 is SEHNR and CDR2 is FQNEAQ (reference sequence). V gave up 7 bases and J gave up 5 bases, with 11 bases separating them. This chain's CDR3 is CASKGGRETQYF. Here the CDR3 DNA reads TGTGCCAGCAAAGGGGGTCGGGAGACCCAGTACTTC.

As to this clone: Other DNA sequences from this sample encode an identical CDR3 as well. The rearrangement uses TRBV6-6 and TRBJ1-2; D might be TRBD1 (5 bases). Germline lookup yields CDR1 MNHNY and CDR2 SVGAGI (reference sequence). The CDR3 covers 14 residues. The germline V and J ends were trimmed by 1 base and 5 bases, with 11 bases remaining between them. In DNA form, the CDR3 reads TGTGCCAGCAGTTACTTTCCGACAGATTATGGCTACACCTTC. Its translation: CASSYFPTDYGYTF.

This chain's CDR3 is CASKLLRDTEAFF. The CDR3 region has the DNA TGTGCCAGCAAATTGCTCCGGGACACTGAAGCTTTCTTT. The gene calls are TRBV7-9 and TRBJ1-1; D remains ambiguous. The CDR3 loop spans 13 amino acids. Trimming cost V 7 bases and J 3 bases, with 12 bases left between them. Germline CDR1 and CDR2: SEHNR and FQNEAQ (reference sequence).

The chain employs TRBV6-5 and TRBJ2-7; 7 bases align to TRBD2. The junction had 2 bases not matched to a gene; V was cut back by 0 bases and J by 3 bases. There are 14 residues in the CDR3. Germline CDR1 is MNHEY and CDR2 is SVGAGI. For the CDR3, the DNA is TGTGCCAGCAGTTACTCTGGGGGGGTCTACGAGCAGTACTTC. Translating it yields CASSYSGGVYEQYF.

V usage is TRBV5-6 and J usage is TRBJ2-5; the match to TRBD2 covers 8 bases. This CDR3 contains 15 residues. V was pared by 3 bases and J by 5 bases, with 9 bases of the junction left unmatched. Germline V CDR1 and CDR2: SGHDT, YYEEEE. The CDR3 nucleotides read TGTGCCAGCAGCTCCCCGGGGCGGGGGGTCGAGACCCAGTACTTC. Its translation is CASSSPGRGVETQYF.

The chain has TRBV4-1 and TRBJ2-7; 7 bases agree with TRBD1. Per the germline V gene, CDR1 is MGHRA and CDR2 is YSYEKL. Unmatched junction bases numbered 13, after V lost 6 bases and J lost 5 bases. The CDR3 has 15 residues. DNA for the CDR3: TGCGCCAGCAGGAAACTACACGACAGGGCTGACGAGCAGTACTTC. As protein: CASRKLHDRADEQYF.

This clone was observed once. The rearrangement uses TRBV20-1 and TRBJ2-7; D perhaps matches TRBD1 (6 bases). This CDR3 is 11 amino acids long. The V gene lost 3 bases and the J gene lost 12 bases, with 15 bases spanning the gap. CDR1 and CDR2 (germline): DFQATT, SNEGSKA (reference sequence). CDR3: CSASWAGVVYF. CDR3 bases: TGCAGTGCTAGTTGGGCAGGGGTTGTGTACTTC.

The rearrangement links TRBV18 to TRBJ2-7, with D unresolved. The ends were cut back, 3 bases at V and 2 bases at J, with 14 bases in the middle. In germline, CDR1 is KGHSH, CDR2 LQKENI. This CDR3 comprises 15 residues. CDR3 sequence (DNA): TGTGCCAGCTCACCCCGGTCTGGAGACCCCTACGAGCAGTACTTC. This translates into CASSPRSGDPYEQYF.

The V and J genes are TRBV19 and TRBJ2-3, with D unclear. Germline V gene data show CDR1 as LNHDA and CDR2 as SQIVND (reference sequence). The CDR3 covers 13 residues. Trimming took 5 bases from V and 4 from J, leaving 10 bases between them. The CDR3 DNA reads as TGTGCCAGTAGTCTAGGGCACCCAGATACGCAGTATTTT. It codes for CASSLGHPDTQYF.

The chain is built from TRBV28 and TRBJ2-3; D unclear. Per the germline V gene, CDR1 is MDHEN and CDR2 is SYDVKM. CDR3 size: 13 residues. V lost 3 bases and J lost 2, with 6 bases in between. The CDR3 is CASSFRDTDTQYF. The CDR3 DNA is TGTGCCAGCAGTTTTCGAGACACAGATACGCAGTATTTT.

The rearrangement links TRBV6-1 to TRBJ1-2; 8 bases are a match to TRBD1. This CDR3 spans 12 amino acids. V was pared by 9 bases and J by 5 bases, with 5 bases of the junction left unmatched. In germline, CDR1 is MNHNS, CDR2 SASEGT. CDR3 in amino acids: CASSDRAYGYTF. For the CDR3, the DNA is TGTGCCAGTTCGGACAGGGCTTATGGCTACACCTTC.

The chain employs TRBV18 and TRBJ1-4; D perhaps matches TRBD1 (6 bases). V was cut by 4 bases and J by 8 bases, with 14 bases left in between. The germline V gene encodes CDR1 KGHSH and CDR2 LQKENI. This CDR3 is 14 amino acids long. This chain's CDR3 is CASSRNREVEKLFF. CDR3 bases: TGTGCCAGCTCACGGAACAGGGAAGTAGAAAAACTGTTTTTT.

The chain uses TRBV19 and TRBJ2-2, with D perhaps TRBD2 (6 bases). CDR1 is LNHDA and CDR2 is SQIVND in the germline V gene (reference sequence). The CDR3 is 14 residues long. V was shortened by 7 bases and J by 3 bases, with 12 bases between the two germline ends. In nucleotides, the CDR3 is TGTGCCAGTACGCAGGCGGGGCACACCGGGGAGCTGTTTTTT. Its protein is CASTQAGHTGELFF.

The rearrangement joins TRBV7-9 to TRBJ2-4; 11 nucleotides agree with TRBD2. V was pared by 1 base and J by 2 bases, with 7 bases of the junction left unmatched. The CDR3 consists of 18 residues. CDR1 and CDR2 (germline): SEHNR, FQNEAQ (reference sequence). Here the CDR3 reads CASSLGSGRAGSKNIQYF. The CDR3, as DNA: TGTGCCAGCAGCTTAGGTAGCGGGAGGGCCGGGTCCAAAAACATTCAGTACTTC.